The rows below give T cell receptor beta chains drawn from one sample of a study of shared clonotypes between healthy human individuals. Profiled with immunoSEQ multiplex PCR; TCRdb holds only in-frame clones, not every one. The profile shows around 2,000,000 clones, about 95% of them singletons. Sequences were obtained from naive CD8+ T cells sorted from blood. These receptors all stem from a man between 18 and 29 years old in good health. Each CDR3 is given with its conserved first and last residue. D genes are given only for firm matches. Clone size appears in some rows only: once, few, many, or a class for an expanded clone.

clone size	V gene	D gene	J gene	CDR3 protein	CDR3 DNA
-	TRBV7-9	TRBD1	TRBJ1-2	CASSQGEGTNYGYTF	TGTGCCAGCAGCCAGGGGGAGGGTACTAACTATGGCTACACCTTC
-	TRBV4-1	TRBD1	TRBJ2-7	CASSQGQGLLGEQYF	TGCGCCAGCAGCCAAGGACAGGGCCTACTGGGGGAGCAGTACTTC
-	TRBV28	TRBD1	TRBJ2-7	CASSLDRDSSYEQYF	TGTGCCAGCAGTCTTGACCGGGACAGCTCCTACGAGCAGTACTTC
once	TRBV5-1	-	TRBJ2-7	CASSGGTSYEQYF	TGCGCCAGCAGCGGGGGGACCAGTTACGAGCAGTACTTC
once	TRBV28	-	TRBJ2-2	CASSLLLDTGELFF	TGTGCCAGCAGTTTATTGTTGGACACCGGGGAGCTGTTTTTT
-	TRBV28	-	TRBJ2-7	CASSLGQGISYEQYF	TGTGCCAGCAGTTTGGGGCAGGGGATTTCCTACGAGCAGTACTTC
-	TRBV7-9	TRBD1	TRBJ2-7	CASSSGTVRSYEQYF	TGTGCCAGCAGCTCCGGGACAGTGCGTTCCTACGAGCAGTACTTC
-	TRBV7-9	TRBD1	TRBJ1-2	CASSLDGTGGSGKYYGYTF	TGTGCCAGCAGCTTAGATGGGACAGGGGGCTCCGGTAAATACTATGGCTACACCTTC
-	TRBV4-3	-	TRBJ2-1	CASSQAYYNEQFF	TGCGCCAGCAGCCAAGCTTACTACAATGAGCAGTTCTTC
-	TRBV5-6	-	TRBJ1-1	CASSHGGAPEAFF	TGTGCCAGCAGCCACGGGGGGGCTCCTGAAGCTTTCTTT
once	TRBV11-1	-	TRBJ2-5	CASSHGTLETQYF	TGTGCCAGCAGTCATGGGACATTAGAGACCCAGTACTTC
-	TRBV4-3	-	TRBJ1-3	CASGQGGAPRDTIYF	TGCGCCAGCGGCCAGGGAGGGGCGCCTCGGGACACCATATATTTT
-	TRBV4-1	-	TRBJ2-5	CASSQAGVETQYF	TGCGCCAGCAGCCAAGCGGGAGTGGAGACCCAGTACTTC
-	TRBV19	-	TRBJ2-2	CASRTETGELFF	TGTGCCAGTAGGACGGAGACCGGGGAGCTGTTTTTT
-	TRBV27	TRBD2	TRBJ2-1	CASSLWASGGPNEQFF	TGTGCCAGCAGTTTATGGGCTAGCGGGGGGCCCAATGAGCAGTTCTTC
-	TRBV30	TRBD2	TRBJ2-5	CAWSARLAMEETQYF	TGTGCCTGGAGTGCCCGACTAGCGATGGAGGAGACCCAGTACTTC
-	TRBV27	-	TRBJ2-7	CASSLRQGNYEQYF	TGTGCCAGCAGTTTAAGGCAGGGGAACTACGAGCAGTACTTC
-	TRBV27	TRBD1	TRBJ1-5	CASSGQGNQPQHF	TGTGCCAGCAGCGGACAGGGAAATCAGCCCCAGCATTTT
-	TRBV7-8	-	TRBJ2-7	CASSLAGIYEQYF	TGTGCCAGCAGCTTAGCCGGGATCTACGAGCAGTACTTC
-	TRBV5-1	-	TRBJ2-7	CASSLGQGLYEQYF	TGCGCCAGCAGCTTGGGTCAGGGCCTCTACGAGCAGTACTTC
-	TRBV7-2	TRBD2	TRBJ2-1	CASSLWGQEGLATYNEQFF	TGTGCCAGCAGCTTATGGGGACAGGAGGGACTAGCGACCTACAATGAGCAGTTCTTC
-	TRBV2	TRBD2	TRBJ2-1	CASSLAGEGYNEQFF	TGTGCCAGCAGTTTAGCGGGGGAGGGTTACAATGAGCAGTTCTTC
-	TRBV29-1	-	TRBJ1-2	CSVGLAEYGYTF	TGCAGCGTTGGGTTAGCGGAGTATGGCTACACCTTC